These 30 T cell receptor beta chains share one sample of origin, sequenced in a study of Ad26.COV2.S vaccination and SARS-CoV-2 variants. Some clones are missing from TCRdb's copy, which holds only in-frame ones; the method was immunoSEQ multiplex PCR. The sample contains a few hundred thousand clones, 70% to 90% of which appear only once. Treatment in this sample: roughly 19 received Ad26.COV2.S at low or high dose, single or two shots; about 5 received placebo; per-sample allocation not given. Sampling occurred on day 63 after the first vaccine or placebo injection. Sequenced here: peripheral blood, sampled in a trial of Ad26.COV2.S vaccine versus placebo. The receptors shown here come from a person between 18 and 60 years old who received the Ad26.COV2.S COVID-19 vaccine or a placebo.

Concerning this clone: The same CDR3 arises from other DNA sequences in this sample as well. This rearrangement joins TRBV12-3 or TRBV12-4 to TRBJ2-7; tentatively, D is TRBD2 (5 bases). CDR3 length: 11 residues. V was trimmed by 2 bases and J by 8 bases, leaving 7 bases between them. The CDR3 loop reads CASSLRGKQYF. The CDR3 DNA follows: TGTGCCAGCAGTTTACGAGGGAAGCAGTACTTC.

On this clone: Other DNA sequences of this sample code for an identical CDR3. The rearrangement joins TRBV5-1 to TRBJ2-2; tentative D call: TRBD2 (5 bases). This CDR3 has 14 amino acids. Germline V gives CDR1 SGHRS, CDR2 YFSETQ. Trimming removed 4 bases from V and 1 base from J, with 8 bases in between. The CDR3 DNA reads as TGCGCCAGCAGCCTGAGGGAGAACACCGGGGAGCTGTTTTTT. Translated, it gives CASSLRENTGELFF.

The chain has TRBV15 and TRBJ2-7; TRBD2 aligns across 8 bases. The CDR3 covers 15 residues. V lost 0 bases, J lost 6 bases, and 7 bases stayed unmatched. The germline V gene has CDR1 LNHNV and CDR2 YYDKDF (reference sequence). The CDR3 spells CATSRDRVSGGEQYF. CDR3 DNA sequence: TGTGCCACCAGCAGAGATCGGGTCAGCGGGGGCGAGCAGTACTTC.

The rearrangement links TRBV2 to TRBJ2-1; the match to TRBD1 covers 11 bases. Looked up from germline, CDR1 is SNHLY and CDR2 is FYNNEI. V lost 6 bases to trimming and J lost 5 bases; unmatched junction nucleotides: 12. CDR3 length: 17 residues. The CDR3 protein is CASSSMGTGGLNNEQFF. The CDR3 region has the DNA TGTGCCAGCAGCTCGATGGGGACAGGGGGTCTAAACAATGAGCAGTTCTTC.

The chain couples TRBV5-4 to TRBJ2-3; tentatively, D is TRBD1 (6 bases). The CDR3 runs 16 residues. The ends were cut back, 3 bases at V and 4 bases at J, with 18 bases in the middle. Germline values: CDR1 SGHNT, CDR2 YYREEE (reference sequence). CDR3 nucleotides: TGTGCCAGCAGCTCAGGGGCCTTCCAGGAGGCAGATACGCAGTATTTT. Its protein product is CASSSGAFQEADTQYF.

This clone was detected a few times. This sequence joins TRBV4-1 and TRBJ1-2; D is perhaps TRBD1 (5 bases). The germline V and J ends were trimmed by 0 bases and 8 bases, with 16 bases remaining between them. Germline V gene lookup returns CDR1 MGHRA and CDR2 YSYEKL. CDR3 size: 15 residues. CDR3 coding DNA: TGCGCCAGCAGCCAAGAAAGTGGGACCTCCCTCGGCTACACCTTC. The encoded protein is CASSQESGTSLGYTF.

The count of this clone is one. The genes are TRBV9 and TRBJ2-3; D gene unclear. Trimming shortened V by 0 bases and J by 6 bases, and 8 bases separated the two germline ends. The CDR3 consists of 13 residues. Germline CDR1 reads SGDLS; CDR2 reads YYNGEE. The CDR3 DNA follows: TGTGCCAGCAGCGTAGCTCCTGATGATACGCAGTATTTT. It translates to CASSVAPDDTQYF.

This clone was counted between two and nine times. The chain couples TRBV6-5 to TRBJ2-7; 10 bases are shared with TRBD1. Germline V gene sequence: CDR1 MNHEY, CDR2 SVGAGI. J lost 7 bases, V lost 4 bases, and 7 bases had no gene match. This CDR3 spans 14 amino acids. DNA for the CDR3: TGTGCCAGCAGTTGGGACAGGGGCCTCGGGGAGCAGTACTTC. Translated, it gives CASSWDRGLGEQYF.

The chain has TRBV4-1 and TRBJ2-3, with 7 bases that match TRBD2. This CDR3 contains 13 residues. Germline CDR1 MGHRA, CDR2 YSYEKL. V dropped 6 bases and J dropped 7; count of bases not matched to a gene: 7. The CDR3 bases are TGCGCCAGCAGGGAGAGCGGGATGAATACGCAGTATTTT. Translated: CASRESGMNTQYF.

The rearrangement uses TRBV6-5 and TRBJ1-1; TRBD1 matches at 9 bases. This CDR3 region has 15 residues. The V gene's germline CDR1 is MNHEY and CDR2 SVGAGI. V was pared by 6 bases and J by 4 bases, with 9 bases of the junction left unmatched. CDR3 protein: CASRWTGAQRTEAFF. For the CDR3, the DNA is TGTGCCAGCAGATGGACAGGGGCCCAACGCACTGAAGCTTTCTTT.

The chain couples TRBV29-1 to TRBJ2-2, with D possibly matching TRBD2 (6 bases). The CDR3 runs 14 residues. The germline CDR1 and CDR2 sequences are SQVTM and ANQGSEA. The ends were cut back, 2 bases at V and 7 bases at J, with 14 bases in the middle. CDR3 nucleotide sequence: TGCAGCGTTGAATTGGGAGGACTAATCGGGGAGCTGTTTTTT. Residues: CSVELGGLIGELFF.

The chain employs TRBV13 and TRBJ1-2; no reliable D call. In germline, CDR1 is PRHDT, CDR2 FYEKMQ (reference sequence). CDR3 size: 12 residues. With 0 bases removed from V and 5 bases from J, the gap between germline ends came to 4 bases. Here the CDR3 DNA reads TGTGCCAGCAGCTTAGGGATTTATGGCTACACCTTC. Translating gives CASSLGIYGYTF.

The CDR3 DNA is TGTGCCAGCAGGGGACTAGCGGGAGGGACCCGCACAGATACGCAGTATTTT. Protein product: CASRGLAGGTRTDTQYF. The J gene is TRBJ2-3, the V gene TRBV2; 16 bases fit TRBD2. The ends lost 6 bases at V and 1 base at J; junction bases unmatched: 4. This CDR3 has 17 amino acids. Germline V gives CDR1 SNHLY, CDR2 FYNNEI.

The chain recombines TRBV11-2 with TRBJ2-6; D remains ambiguous. The V end lost 6 bases, the J end lost 1 base, and 16 bases lay between the germline ends. Germline V gene data show CDR1 as SGHAT and CDR2 as FQNNGV. The CDR3 length is 17 residues. In DNA, the CDR3 is TGTGCCAGCAGAGATAGTACAAAACCATCTGGGGCCAACGTCCTGACTTTC. It yields the protein CASRDSTKPSGANVLTF.

V gene TRBV19 combines with J gene TRBJ1-2, with D unresolved. Germline CDR1 is LNHDA and CDR2 is SQIVND (reference sequence). Trimming cost V 5 bases and J 5 bases, with 18 bases left between them. The CDR3 covers 15 residues. CDR3 sequence reads: CASSRDPAVRYGYTF. The CDR3 DNA is TGTGCCAGTAGTCGAGATCCCGCCGTCCGTTATGGCTACACCTTC.

V usage is TRBV9 and J usage is TRBJ2-5, with TRBD2 matching 7 bases. V lost 0 bases to trimming and J lost 4 bases; unmatched junction nucleotides: 6. The CDR3 is 15 amino acids. Germline V gene sequence: CDR1 SGDLS, CDR2 YYNGEE. The CDR3, as DNA: TGTGCCAGCAGCGTAGGTCTAGCGGACGCAGAGACCCAGTACTTC. Translated: CASSVGLADAETQYF.

The gene calls are TRBV3-1 (or the pseudogene TRBV3-2) and TRBJ2-3; possibly TRBD2 for D (7 bases). This CDR3 region has 15 residues. Germline CDR1 and CDR2: LGHDT and YNNKEL (reference sequence). With 4 bases removed from V and 4 bases from J, the gap between germline ends came to 15 bases. CDR3 sequence (DNA): TGTGCCAGCAGCCTAAGGGGGAGGGCCTCAGATACGCAGTATTTT. It is translated as CASSLRGRASDTQYF.

This clone showed up just a few times. The V gene is TRBV6-5, the J gene TRBJ1-6; D gene ambiguous. The CDR3 covers 14 residues. The V gene lost 2 bases and the J gene lost 4 bases, with 6 bases spanning the gap. The germline CDR1 and CDR2 sequences are MNHEY and SVGAGI. CDR3 sequence: CASSYEPYNSPLHF. CDR3 DNA sequence: TGTGCCAGCAGTTACGAACCGTATAATTCACCCCTCCACTTT.

V usage is TRBV27 and J usage is TRBJ2-3; 7 bases are shared with TRBD1. Germline CDR1 is MNHEY and CDR2 is SMNVEV (reference sequence). This CDR3 contains 16 residues. Trimming at V came to 3 bases and at J to 7 bases, leaving 13 bases not matched to a gene. The CDR3: CASSLRGQLETYTQYF. The CDR3 nucleotides read TGTGCCAGCAGTTTGAGGGGGCAGTTGGAAACTTATACGCAGTATTTT.

Concerning this clone: The sample contains more than one DNA sequence encoding this CDR3. V gene TRBV28 combines with J gene TRBJ2-7; 9 bases are shared with TRBD2. V gave up 2 bases and J gave up 0 bases; unmatched junction bases: 2. The CDR3 totals 15 residues. Germline V gene lookup returns CDR1 MDHEN and CDR2 SYDVKM. The CDR3 DNA follows: TGTGCCAGCAGTTTAGGAGCGGGGGGCTCCTACGAGCAGTACTTC. It specifies CASSLGAGGSYEQYF.

This clone was found once. This chain connects TRBV24-1 to TRBJ2-1; D gene unclear. Trimming removed 3 bases from V and 3 bases from J, with 5 bases in between. The length of the CDR3 is 13 residues. Germline V gene sequence: CDR1 KGHDR, CDR2 SFDVKD. The CDR3 region is CATSDQFYNEQFF. The CDR3 DNA sequence: TGTGCCACCAGTGATCAGTTCTACAATGAGCAGTTCTTC.

The chain couples TRBV19 to TRBJ1-1, with D unresolved. The V gene lost 3 bases and the J gene lost 0 bases, with 5 bases spanning the gap. The germline CDR1 and CDR2 sequences are LNHDA and SQIVND (reference sequence). The CDR3 has 13 amino acids. This CDR3 is CASSIYMNTEAFF. The DNA of the CDR3 is TGTGCCAGTAGTATTTACATGAACACTGAAGCTTTCTTT. Combining the CDR3 with reference TRBV19 and TRBJ1-1 gives the whole variable domain DGGITQSPKYLFRKEGQNVTLSCEQNLNHDAMYWYRQDPGQGLRLIYYSQIVNDFQKGDIAEGYSVSREKKESFPLTVTSAQKNPTAFYLCASSIYMNTEAFFGQGTRLTVV.

The chain employs TRBV6-1 and TRBJ2-1; 13 bases fit TRBD2. This CDR3 comprises 16 residues. J lost 8 bases, V lost 2 bases, and 6 bases had no gene match. Germline V CDR1 and CDR2: MNHNS, SASEGT. The CDR3 bases are TGTGCCAGCAGTGAACCGGGACTAGCGGGAAGGTATGAGCAGTTCTTC. Amino acid sequence: CASSEPGLAGRYEQFF.

The chain uses TRBV7-8 and TRBJ2-7; 12 nucleotides agree with TRBD1. Trimming removed 7 bases from V and 7 bases from J; junction bases left unmatched: 11. The CDR3 contains 15 residues. The germline V gene encodes CDR1 SGHVS and CDR2 FQNEAQ. The CDR3 nucleotides read TGTGCCAGCACCCCGGGACAGGGGGCTTCTCGAGAGCAGTACTTC. Its translation: CASTPGQGASREQYF.

This chain links TRBV5-1 with TRBJ2-3; possibly TRBD2 for D (6 bases). Trimming took 0 bases from V and 5 from J, leaving 13 bases between them. Germline values: CDR1 SGHRS, CDR2 YFSETQ. The CDR3 covers 15 residues. The CDR3 spells CASSLEGGTVDTQYF. The CDR3 coding sequence is TGCGCCAGCAGCTTGGAAGGCGGGACGGTAGATACGCAGTATTTT.

The CDR3 DNA sequence: TGTGCCAGCTCACCACCGGGACGGACTAATAATTCACCCCTCCACTTT. As protein: CASSPPGRTNNSPLHF. The rearrangement uses TRBV18 and TRBJ1-6; D may be TRBD1 (5 bases). Germline CDR1 and CDR2: KGHSH and LQKENI. The CDR3 sequence is 16 residues long. V lost 0 bases to trimming and J lost 5 bases, with 11 bases between them. The full variable domain, with the rest looked up from reference TRBV18 and TRBJ1-6, is NAGVMQNPRHLVRRRGQEARLRCSPMKGHSHVYWYRQLPEEGLKFMVYLQKENIIDESGMPKERFSAEFPKEGPSILRIQQVVRGDSAAYFCASSPPGRTNNSPLHFGNGTRLTVT.

The chain couples TRBV18 to TRBJ2-1; D not certain. Trimming removed 1 base from V and 7 bases from J, with 2 bases in between. From germline, CDR1 is KGHSH and CDR2 LQKENI. The CDR3 loop spans 11 amino acids. The CDR3 sequence: CASSPQNEQFF. CDR3 nucleotides: TGTGCCAGCTCACCACAAAATGAGCAGTTCTTC.

This clone came up once. The genes are TRBV30 and TRBJ1-3; TRBD1 aligns across 8 bases. This CDR3 has 15 residues. The V gene end was trimmed by 4 bases and the J gene end by 9 bases; junction bases not matched to a gene: 14. Germline V lookup: CDR1 GTSNPN, CDR2 SVGIG (reference sequence). The CDR3 sequence is CAWKKVQGAVGTIYF. In DNA, the CDR3 is TGTGCCTGGAAGAAGGTTCAGGGGGCTGTTGGCACCATATATTTT.

The chain couples TRBV11-3 to TRBJ2-7, with 8 bases matching TRBD1. The CDR3 loop spans 13 amino acids. V shed 3 bases and J 6 bases; nucleotides not matched to a gene: 4. Germline-derived CDR1 and CDR2 are SGHNT and YENEEA. Here the CDR3 reads CASSFGQGGEQYF. The CDR3 bases are TGTGCCAGCAGCTTCGGACAGGGTGGCGAGCAGTACTTC. Full variable domain (outside the CDR3, taken from reference TRBV11-3 and TRBJ2-7): EAGVVQSPRYKIIEKKQPVAFWCNPISGHNTLYWYLQNLGQGPELLIRYENEEAVDDSQLPKDRFSAERLKGVDSTLKIQPAELGDSAVYLCASSFGQGGEQYFGPGTRLTVT.

This chain links TRBV25-1 with TRBJ2-7, with D unresolved. V lost 5 bases and J lost 3, with 5 bases in between. The CDR3 contains 11 residues. In germline, CDR1 is MGHDK, CDR2 SYGVNS. CDR3 bases: TGTGCCAGCAGTCTGGGCTACGAGCAGTACTTC. Translated, it gives CASSLGYEQYF.